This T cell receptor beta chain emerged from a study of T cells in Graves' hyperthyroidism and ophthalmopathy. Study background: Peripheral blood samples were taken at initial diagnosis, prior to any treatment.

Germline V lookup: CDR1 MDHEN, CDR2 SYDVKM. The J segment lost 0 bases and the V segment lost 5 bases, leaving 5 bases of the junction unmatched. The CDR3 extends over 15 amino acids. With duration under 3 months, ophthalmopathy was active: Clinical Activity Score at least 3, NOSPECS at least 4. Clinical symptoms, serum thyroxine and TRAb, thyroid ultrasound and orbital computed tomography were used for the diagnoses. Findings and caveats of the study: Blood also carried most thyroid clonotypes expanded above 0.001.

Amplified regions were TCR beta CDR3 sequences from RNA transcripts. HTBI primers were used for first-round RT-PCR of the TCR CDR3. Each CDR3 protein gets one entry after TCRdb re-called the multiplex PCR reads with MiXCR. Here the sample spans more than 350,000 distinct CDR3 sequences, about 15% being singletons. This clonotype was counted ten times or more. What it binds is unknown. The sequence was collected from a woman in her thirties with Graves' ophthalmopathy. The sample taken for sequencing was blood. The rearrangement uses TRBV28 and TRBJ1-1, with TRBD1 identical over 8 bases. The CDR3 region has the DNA TGTGCCAGCAGTAGGACAGGGCCCATGAACACTGAAGCTTTCTTT. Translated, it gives CASSRTGPMNTEAFF.